This TCR beta chain was obtained from a study of Ad26.COV2.S vaccination and SARS-CoV-2 variants. TCRdb's copy holds only in-frame clones and misses some; the assay was immunoSEQ multiplex PCR. The top ten hold around 1.8% of the sample, which has roughly 460,000 clones, nearly 90% seen once. Treatment: roughly 18 received Ad26.COV2.S at low or high dose, single or two shots; several received placebo; per-sample allocation not given. Sampling took place 63 days after the first vaccine or placebo injection. About this clone itself: The antigen remains unidentified.

Overall study results and limits: Vaccinees and placebo recipients showed similar non-spike TCR breadth. Possibly, TCR breadth and depth analyses underestimated total T cell responses. Considerable breadth of spike-specific CD8+ and CD4+ T cell responses has reportedly been documented following vaccination.

CDR1 is MNHEY and CDR2 is SVGEGT in the germline V gene. The CDR3 is 16 amino acids. The ends lost 5 bases at V and 1 base at J; junction bases unmatched: 10. This sequence was found in a person between 18 and 59 years old who received the Ad26.COV2.S COVID-19 vaccine or a placebo. The specimen comprised peripheral blood, sampled in a trial of Ad26.COV2.S vaccine versus placebo. The rearrangement links TRBV6-2 or TRBV6-3 to TRBJ1-2; 7 bases fit TRBD1. CDR3 nucleotides: TGTGCCAGCAGTCGGGACAGCCGATACTTTAACTATGGCTACACCTTC. Its translation: CASSRDSRYFNYGYTF.